The 24 T cell receptor beta chains below come from one sample, sequenced in a study of blood T cell repertoires in COVID-19. The protocol was immunoSEQ multiplex PCR, while the TCRdb copy is restricted to in-frame clones and leaves out a portion. Of around 54,000 clones in the sample, about 78% are singletons; the top ten hold roughly 5.8%. The sequenced sample was PBMCs or T cells enriched from blood (not recorded which). These receptors originate from a woman aged 45-65 years with acute COVID-19.

This chain joins TRBV3-1 (or the pseudogene TRBV3-2) and TRBJ2-3, with 13 bases identical to TRBD2. The CDR3 runs to 17 residues. V shed 2 bases, J shed 5 bases, and the junction held 7 bases outside the gene matches. Germline CDR1 is LGHDT and CDR2 is YNNKEL (reference sequence). This CDR3 is CASSQWGTSGGGDTQYF. CDR3 bases: TGTGCCAGCAGCCAATGGGGTACTAGCGGGGGGGGAGATACGCAGTATTTT.

The chain joins TRBV19 to TRBJ2-3; 9 bases line up with TRBD1. V was pared by 4 bases and J by 4 bases, with 0 bases of the junction left unmatched. Germline CDR1 and CDR2: LNHDA and SQIVND (reference sequence). The CDR3 extends over 13 amino acids. The CDR3 bases are TGTGCCAGTAGTAGACAGGGGGCAGATACGCAGTATTTT. It encodes CASSRQGADTQYF.

This clone has just a few counts. The gene calls are TRBV18 and TRBJ1-6; D remains unclear. V lost 3 bases, J lost 8 bases, and 14 bases lay in between. Per germline, CDR1 KGHSH and CDR2 LQKENI. The CDR3 consists of 15 residues. CDR3 sequence: CASSPGEAWDSPLHF. In DNA form, the CDR3 reads TGTGCCAGCTCACCCGGGGAGGCTTGGGATTCACCCCTCCACTTT. The variable domain in full, completed from reference TRBV18 and TRBJ1-6, reads NAGVMQNPRHLVRRRGQEARLRCSPMKGHSHVYWYRQLPEEGLKFMVYLQKENIIDESGMPKERFSAEFPKEGPSILRIQQVVRGDSAAYFCASSPGEAWDSPLHFGNGTRLTVT.

This chain uses TRBV5-4 with TRBJ2-7, with 11 positions matching TRBD2. CDR1 and CDR2 (germline): SGHNT, YYREEE (reference sequence). The CDR3 covers 14 residues. Trimming took 0 bases from V and 5 from J; bases not matched to a gene: 1. CDR3 nucleotides: TGTGCCAGCAGCTTGGGACTAGCGGGACACGAGCAGTACTTC. It codes for CASSLGLAGHEQYF.

V and J are TRBV19 and TRBJ2-5, with D uncertain. From germline, CDR1 is LNHDA and CDR2 SQIVND (reference sequence). The CDR3 runs 13 residues. V was pared by 3 bases and J by 5 bases, with 10 bases between. This chain's CDR3 is CASSMVARETQYF. CDR3 nucleotide sequence: TGTGCCAGTAGTATGGTAGCCCGGGAGACCCAGTACTTC.

The CDR3 is CASSLVLAGAGANVLTF. DNA for the CDR3: TGCGCCAGCAGCTTGGTTCTAGCGGGGGCTGGGGCCAACGTCCTGACTTTC. V and J are TRBV5-1 and TRBJ2-6; 10 positions agree with TRBD2. The germline V gene has CDR1 SGHRS and CDR2 YFSETQ. V was clipped by 0 bases and J by 2 bases; unmatched bases: 2. The CDR3 covers 17 residues. The full variable domain, its missing parts supplied by reference TRBV5-1 and TRBJ2-6, is KAGVTQTPRYLIKTRGQQVTLSCSPISGHRSVSWYQQTPGQGLQFLFEYFSETQRNKGNFPGRFSGRQFSNSRSEMNVSTLELGDSALYLCASSLVLAGAGANVLTFGAGSRLTVL.

This clone has just one count. The chain recombines TRBV29-1 with TRBJ2-3; D is uncertain. This CDR3 region has 11 residues. The germline V gene has CDR1 SQVTM and CDR2 ANQGSEA. Trimming pared 6 bases from V and 1 base from J, leaving 5 bases between. CDR3 sequence (DNA): TGCAGCGTGAGCGGCACAGATACGCAGTATTTT. Translated, it gives CSVSGTDTQYF.

As DNA, the CDR3 is TGTGCCAGCAGTCCCCCAGTTGCCAGCTCTGGAAACACCATATATTTT. This translates into CASSPPVASSGNTIYF. This sequence joins TRBV28 and TRBJ1-3; no reliable D call. Germline lookup yields CDR1 MDHEN and CDR2 SYDVKM. V lost 5 bases, J lost 0 bases, and 14 bases lay in between. The CDR3 is 16 residues long.

The CDR3 DNA reads as TGTGCCACAAAACCCGGGACAGGGGGCGCATTGTACAATGAGCAGTTCTTC. This encodes CATKPGTGGALYNEQFF. The V gene is TRBV10-3, the J gene TRBJ2-1, with TRBD1 matching over 12 bases. Germline V lookup: CDR1 ENHRY, CDR2 SYGVKD. The CDR3 runs to 17 residues. The junction had 14 bases not matched to a gene; V was cut back by 10 bases and J by 4 bases.

In its sample, this clone was seen a few times. The chain joins TRBV9 to TRBJ2-5; 7 bases map to TRBD1. The germline CDR1 and CDR2 sequences are SGDLS and YYNGEE. V gave up 0 bases and J gave up 7 bases; unmatched junction bases: 12. The CDR3 is made up of 16 amino acids. The CDR3 reads CASSVERQGPGSTQYF. The CDR3 DNA reads TGTGCCAGCAGCGTAGAACGACAGGGCCCAGGGTCGACCCAGTACTTC.

This clone was seen once. This CDR3 is CASRRYFGELCNSPLHF. The CDR3 nucleotides read TGTGCAAGTCGCCGGTACTTCGGGGAATTGTGTAATTCACCCCTCCACTTT. The chain uses TRBV12-2 and TRBJ1-6. TRBV12-2 is a documented pseudogene. The CDR3 consists of 17 residues.

The chain recombines TRBV7-9 with TRBJ2-5, with D uncertain. Trimming pared 3 bases from V and 3 bases from J, leaving 8 bases between. Germline lookup yields CDR1 SEHNR and CDR2 FQNEAQ (reference sequence). This CDR3 has 13 residues. For the CDR3, the DNA is TGTGCCAGCAGCTTTCGAGTGGAAGAGACCCAGTACTTC. Its protein product is CASSFRVEETQYF.

The chain joins TRBV4-1 to TRBJ2-7; 11 nucleotides align to TRBD2. The junction had 10 bases not matched to a gene; V was cut back by 2 bases and J by 7 bases. The CDR3 extends over 16 amino acids. Looked up from germline, CDR1 is MGHRA and CDR2 is YSYEKL. The CDR3 bases are TGCGCCAGCAGCCAAAGGCCGACTAGCGGGGTCTGGGAGCAGTACTTC. Protein product: CASSQRPTSGVWEQYF.

The rearrangement joins TRBV7-3 to TRBJ2-3; TRBD2 matches 15 bases. Germline values: CDR1 SGHTA, CDR2 FQGTGA. Trimming removed 4 bases from V and 5 bases from J; junction bases left unmatched: 1. The CDR3 runs to 15 residues. The CDR3 nucleotides read TGTGCCAGCAGCTCGGGACTAGCGGGGGGAGATACGCAGTATTTT. Amino acids: CASSSGLAGGDTQYF.

The chain is built from TRBV7-8 and TRBJ2-3; TRBD2 is a possible D gene (5 bases). The CDR3 is made up of 15 amino acids. The V end lost 1 base, the J end lost 4 bases, and 12 bases lay between the germline ends. The germline V gene encodes CDR1 SGHVS and CDR2 FQNEAQ. The DNA of the CDR3 is TGTGCCAGCAGCTTAGTCGGACTTCCACCAGATACGCAGTATTTT. Protein: CASSLVGLPPDTQYF.

The chain joins TRBV5-1 to TRBJ1-4; 8 bases are a match to TRBD1. This CDR3 comprises 15 residues. Germline trimming cut 4 bases from V and 8 bases from J; bases unmatched to any gene: 10. CDR1 is SGHRS and CDR2 is YFSETQ in the germline V gene. CDR3 nucleotides: TGCGCCAGCAGCCCCGGGACAGGACGAGCAGAAAAACTGTTTTTT. Protein: CASSPGTGRAEKLFF.

This clone was counted once. V usage is TRBV24-1 and J usage is TRBJ2-3; 9 positions match TRBD2. J gave up 3 bases and V 9 bases, and 9 bases lay outside the gene matches. The germline CDR1 and CDR2 sequences are KGHDR and SFDVKD. CDR3 length: 15 amino acids. This CDR3 is CATEGSGGLTDTQYF. CDR3 DNA sequence: TGTGCCACCGAGGGCAGCGGGGGGTTGACAGATACGCAGTATTTT.

The chain is built from TRBV18 and TRBJ1-5; TRBD1 aligns across 10 bases. Germline V gene lookup returns CDR1 KGHSH and CDR2 LQKENI. CDR3 size: 15 residues. V trimming: 6 bases; J trimming: 6 bases; junction bases outside the gene matches: 8. The CDR3 loop is CASSLDRGFIQPQHF. CDR3 DNA: TGTGCCAGCTCCCTGGACAGGGGGTTCATTCAGCCCCAGCATTTT.

This clone was observed a single time. The J gene is TRBJ1-6, the V gene TRBV3-1 (or the pseudogene TRBV3-2); 9 bases are shared with TRBD1. Looked up from germline, CDR1 is LGHDT and CDR2 is YNNKEL (reference sequence). This CDR3 region has 17 residues. Trimming cost V 4 bases and J 11 bases; bases outside gene matches: 15. The CDR3 DNA reads TGTGCCAGCAGCCCCAAACGTCCACGGACAGGGGAGGCACCCCTCCACTTT. It specifies CASSPKRPRTGEAPLHF.

The V gene is TRBV7-8, the J gene TRBJ2-7, with D perhaps TRBD2 (6 bases). The CDR3 length is 14 residues. Germline values: CDR1 SGHVS, CDR2 FQNEAQ. V lost 1 base, J lost 1 base, and 8 bases lay in between. The CDR3 nucleotides read TGTGCCAGCAGCTTAGGGGACTTGTCCTACGAGCAGTACTTC. Its protein product is CASSLGDLSYEQYF. The whole variable domain, remainder taken from reference TRBV7-8 and TRBJ2-7, is GAGVSQSPRYKVAKRGQDVALRCDPISGHVSLFWYQQALGQGPEFLTYFQNEAQLDKSGLPSDRFFAERPEGSVSTLKIQRTQQEDSAVYLCASSLGDLSYEQYFGPGTRLTVT.

The rearrangement joins TRBV18 to TRBJ2-3, with D uncertain. The CDR3 covers 15 residues. From germline, CDR1 is KGHSH and CDR2 LQKENI. The V end was cut by 0 bases, the J end by 2 bases, with 9 bases between. The CDR3 DNA is TGTGCCAGCTCACCACCGAAGTCTATCACAGATACGCAGTATTTT. This translates into CASSPPKSITDTQYF.

The V and J genes are TRBV30 and TRBJ2-7; no definite D call. Germline loops: CDR1 GTSNPN, CDR2 SVGIG (reference sequence). V shed 2 bases and J shed 3 bases, with 8 bases lying between them. This CDR3 comprises 12 residues. In DNA, the CDR3 is TGTGCCTGGAGTACCAGTAACTACGAGCAGTACTTC. The encoded protein is CAWSTSNYEQYF.

This chain connects TRBV28 to TRBJ1-2; TRBD1 aligns across 7 bases. This CDR3 contains 14 residues. Germline V gives CDR1 MDHEN, CDR2 SYDVKM. V shed 8 bases, J shed 2 bases, and the junction held 8 bases outside the gene matches. CDR3 protein: CASSGTAGNYGYTF. The CDR3 DNA is TGTGCCAGCTCCGGGACAGCCGGAAACTATGGCTACACCTTC.

The chain uses TRBV3-1 (or the pseudogene TRBV3-2) and TRBJ1-3, with D maybe TRBD1 (5 bases). The CDR3 sequence is 15 residues long. V shed 4 bases and J shed 4 bases, with 14 bases lying between them. Per the germline V gene, CDR1 is LGHDT and CDR2 is YNNKEL (reference sequence). The CDR3 sequence: CASSPTGGSGNTIYF. The CDR3 nucleotides are TGTGCCAGCAGCCCTACCGGGGGTTCCGGAAACACCATATATTTT.